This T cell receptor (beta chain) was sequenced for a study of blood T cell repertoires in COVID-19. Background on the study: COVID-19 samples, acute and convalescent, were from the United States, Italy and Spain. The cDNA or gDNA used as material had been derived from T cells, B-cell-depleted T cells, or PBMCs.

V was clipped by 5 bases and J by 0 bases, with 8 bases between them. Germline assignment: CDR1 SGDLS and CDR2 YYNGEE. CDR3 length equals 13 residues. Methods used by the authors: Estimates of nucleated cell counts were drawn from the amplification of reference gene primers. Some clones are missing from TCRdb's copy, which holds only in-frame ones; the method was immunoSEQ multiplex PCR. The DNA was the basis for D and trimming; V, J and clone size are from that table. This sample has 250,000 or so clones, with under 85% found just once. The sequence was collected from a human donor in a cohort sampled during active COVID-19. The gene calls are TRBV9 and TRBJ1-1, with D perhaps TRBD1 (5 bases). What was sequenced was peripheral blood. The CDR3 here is CASRGTVNTEAFF. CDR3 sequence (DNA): TGTGCCAGCAGGGGGACTGTGAACACTGAAGCTTTCTTT.